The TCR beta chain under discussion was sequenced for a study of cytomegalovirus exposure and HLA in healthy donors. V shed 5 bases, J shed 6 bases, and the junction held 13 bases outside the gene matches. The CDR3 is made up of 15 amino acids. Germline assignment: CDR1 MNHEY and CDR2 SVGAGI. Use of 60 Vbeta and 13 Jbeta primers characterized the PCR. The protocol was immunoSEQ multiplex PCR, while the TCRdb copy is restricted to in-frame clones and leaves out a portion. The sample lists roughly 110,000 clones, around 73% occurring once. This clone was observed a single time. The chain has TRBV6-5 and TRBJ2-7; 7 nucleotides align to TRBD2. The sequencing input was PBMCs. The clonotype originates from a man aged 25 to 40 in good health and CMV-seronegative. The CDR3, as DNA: TGTGCCAGCAGTCACCGGGGGGTGGCTTCTGTCGAGCAGTACTTC. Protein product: CASSHRGVASVEQYF.